A single sample is the source of the 14 T cell receptor beta chains below, sequenced in a study of T cells in Graves' hyperthyroidism and ophthalmopathy. Regions amplified from RNA transcripts were the TCR beta CDR3 regions. First-round RT-PCR of the TCR CDR3 relied on the HTBI primer set. TCRdb re-derived calls from the multiplex PCR reads in MiXCR, one entry per CDR3 protein. Counted here are around 440,000 distinct CDR3 sequences, approximately 14% occurring once; the ten biggest clones make up approximately 7.5%. Sequencing input: blood. The receptors come from a woman aged 18-30 years with Graves' hyperthyroidism.

In this sample, this clonotype turned up many times. V usage is TRBV7-3 and J usage is TRBJ2-1; unclear D gene. Trimming removed 5 bases from V and 0 bases from J, with 11 bases in between. Germline CDR1 reads SGHTA; CDR2 reads FQGTGA. This CDR3 has 15 amino acids. The CDR3 DNA sequence: TGTGCCAGCAGCCCAGCCCCCTACTCCTACAATGAGCAGTTCTTC. It yields the protein CASSPAPYSYNEQFF.

This clonotype was detected ten times or more. V is TRBV7-2 and J is TRBJ2-4; weak D call: TRBD1 (5 bases). The length of the CDR3 is 15 residues. The ends were cut back, 3 bases at V and 1 base at J, with 10 bases in the middle. Per the germline V gene, CDR1 is SGHTA and CDR2 is FQGNSA. Here the CDR3 DNA reads TGTGCCAGCAGCTTTGGACATGGGGCCAAAAACATTCAGTACTTC. Protein product: CASSFGHGAKNIQYF.

In this sample, this clonotype turned up many times. The chain employs TRBV12-3 or TRBV12-4 and TRBJ2-5, with 7 bases identical to TRBD1. V lost 6 bases and J lost 13; bases outside the gene matches: 11. This CDR3 has 12 residues. This CDR3 reads CASRVGTASLYF. The CDR3 region has the DNA TGTGCCAGCAGGGTCGGGACAGCCTCTTTGTACTTC.

This clonotype occurred many times. CDR3 DNA: TGTGCCAGTAGGAACTTTGCGGGGAGCAATCAGCCCCAGCATTTT. This sequence encodes CASRNFAGSNQPQHF. V and J are TRBV19 and TRBJ1-5; no definite D call. Deletions cut 6 bases from V and 1 base from J, with 13 bases between. The CDR3 is 15 amino acids. CDR1 LNHDA and CDR2 SQIVND come from the germline V gene (reference sequence).

This clonotype was counted ten times or more. This chain connects TRBV20-1 to TRBJ2-7; TRBD2 agrees at 13 bases. V trimming: 3 bases; J trimming: 4 bases; junction bases outside the gene matches: 6. Germline V gene sequence: CDR1 DFQATT, CDR2 SNEGSKA (reference sequence). There are 15 residues in the CDR3. The CDR3 loop is CSARQLAGGLYEQYF. In DNA, the CDR3 is TGCAGTGCTAGGCAACTAGCGGGGGGGCTTTACGAGCAGTACTTC.

This clonotype occurred many times. The V gene is TRBV20-1, the J gene TRBJ1-3; D gene ambiguous. From germline, CDR1 is DFQATT and CDR2 SNEGSKA (reference sequence). The CDR3 totals 12 residues. Trimming left V 6 bases short and J 0 bases short, with 6 bases between. The CDR3 sequence: CSAGDSGNTIYF. The CDR3 nucleotides are TGCAGTGCCGGGGACTCTGGAAACACCATATATTTT.

Ten or more counts support this clonotype. The V gene is TRBV2, the J gene TRBJ2-5, with 10 bases identical to TRBD1. This CDR3 is 14 amino acids long. Germline V gives CDR1 SNHLY, CDR2 FYNNEI. With V trimmed by 4 bases and J by 4 bases, 3 bases remained unmatched. DNA for the CDR3: TGTGCCAGCAGTGCTTGGGACAGGGGAGAGACCCAGTACTTC. Encoded protein: CASSAWDRGETQYF.

This clonotype was found a few times. The chain carries TRBV5-4 and TRBJ1-2; TRBD1 matches at 10 bases. Per germline, CDR1 SGHNT and CDR2 YYREEE (reference sequence). With 0 bases clipped from V and 9 bases from J, the junction kept 8 bases outside the gene matches. This CDR3 is built from 15 residues. The DNA for the CDR3 is TGTGCCAGCAGCTTGGTGGGGGACAGGGGACCGAGCTACACCTTC. Protein sequence: CASSLVGDRGPSYTF.

This clonotype came up many times. DNA for the CDR3: TGTGCCTGGATCCCCGGGACAGCAACCTACGAGCAGTACTTC. It is translated as CAWIPGTATYEQYF. This chain joins TRBV30 and TRBJ2-7; the match to TRBD1 covers 7 bases. Germline CDR1 GTSNPN, CDR2 SVGIG (reference sequence). With V trimmed by 4 bases and J by 2 bases, 8 bases remained unmatched. The CDR3 extends over 14 amino acids.

This clonotype appeared many times. The rearrangement links TRBV6-2 or TRBV6-3 to TRBJ1-5, with D maybe TRBD1 (6 bases). V gave up 0 bases and J gave up 1 base, with 10 bases separating them. This CDR3 contains 16 residues. Germline lookup yields CDR1 MNHEY and CDR2 SVGEGT. The DNA of the CDR3 is TGTGCCAGCAGTTACTCGACAGGTGGGAGCAATCAGCCCCAGCATTTT. Amino acids: CASSYSTGGSNQPQHF.

This sequence joins TRBV20-1 and TRBJ1-6; D remains ambiguous. V shed 3 bases and J shed 5 bases, with 5 bases lying between them. The CDR3 runs 12 residues. CDR1 is DFQATT, CDR2 SNEGSKA, per germline (reference sequence). CDR3 nucleotide sequence: TGCAGTGCTAGGGCGGATAATTCACCCCTCCACTTT. This sequence encodes CSARADNSPLHF.

V gene TRBV11-2 combines with J gene TRBJ1-1; D is unresolved. V was cut by 3 bases and J by 6 bases, with 8 bases left in between. Germline-derived CDR1 and CDR2 are SGHAT and FQNNGV. CDR3 length: 12 residues. The CDR3 is CASSFGTAEAFF. DNA of the CDR3: TGTGCCAGCAGCTTCGGTACTGCTGAAGCTTTCTTT.

This clonotype was picked up many times. The V and J genes are TRBV3-1 and TRBJ1-2; 10 nucleotides agree with TRBD1. J was trimmed by 7 bases and V by 6 bases; bases with no gene match: 8. Germline CDR1 is LGHDT and CDR2 is YNNKEL (reference sequence). The CDR3 extends over 14 amino acids. The CDR3 DNA sequence: TGTGCCAGCAGTCCCGGGACAGGGGATCTTGGCTACACCTTC. Amino acid sequence: CASSPGTGDLGYTF.

The table lists this clonotype with many counts. The chain links TRBV3-1 to TRBJ2-3; D possibly corresponds to TRBD1 (6 bases). Germline V gives CDR1 LGHDT, CDR2 YNNKEL (reference sequence). The V end lost 8 bases, the J end lost 2 bases, and 14 bases lay between the germline ends. The CDR3 covers 14 residues. The DNA of the CDR3 is TGTGCCAGCGCCCAGGGGTCCAACACAGATACGCAGTATTTT. It translates to CASAQGSNTDTQYF.